This is a list of T cell receptor beta chains from one sample in a study of cytomegalovirus exposure and HLA in healthy donors. Only in-frame clones appear in the TCRdb table, and some are missing; sequencing was by immunoSEQ multiplex PCR. The profile covers 150,000 to 200,000 clones, with around 75% appearing a single time and roughly 1.4% taken by the ten largest. Sequencing input: PBMCs. The receptors stem from a woman in her 50s in good health and CMV-seronegative. CDR3s include the opening cysteine and the closing phenylalanine or tryptophan. Fields, in order: CDR3 DNA, CDR3 protein, D gene, V gene, J gene. D genes are given only for firm matches.

TGTGCCAGCAGTTTGACCCCTTCGGGAGATACGCAGTATTTT	CASSLTPSGDTQYF	.	TRBV6-1	TRBJ2-3
TGTGCCAGCAGCAAAGGGGGCAGGGGGGCCTACGAGCAGTACTTC	CASSKGGRGAYEQYF	.	TRBV21-1	TRBJ2-7
TGTGCCAGCAGCTCCAGACAGGGGGTCACAGAATACTTC	CASSSRQGVTEYF	TRBD1	TRBV7-2	TRBJ2-7
TGTGCCAGCAGCTTAGTAGGGGGACTAGCGGGGGGGGAGTACGAGCAGTACTTC	CASSLVGGLAGGEYEQYF	TRBD2	TRBV7-2	TRBJ2-7
TGTGCCAGTTCTACAGGGTTGAACACTGAAGCTTTCTTT	CASSTGLNTEAFF	.	TRBV18	TRBJ1-1
TGTGCCAGCAGCCCCCCGGGGGGGGGACTTCAAGAGACCCAGTACTTC	CASSPPGGGLQETQYF	TRBD2	TRBV14	TRBJ2-5
TGCGCCAGCAGCTTGGAGGGGGACGCTGATTCACCCCTCCACTTT	CASSLEGDADSPLHF	.	TRBV5-1	TRBJ1-6
TGTGCCGTGGCCAGGCCCCCACAAGAGACCCAGTACTTC	CAVARPPQETQYF	.	TRBV6-1	TRBJ2-5
TGTGCCAGCAGCTTTACAGGGGAGAACACTGAAGCTTTCTTT	CASSFTGENTEAFF	TRBD1	TRBV7-8	TRBJ1-1
TGCGCCAGCAGCTGGGAGGGAGGCGATGGCTACACCTTC	CASSWEGGDGYTF	.	TRBV5-1	TRBJ1-2
TGCGCCAGCAGCCACGTGGGACAGGGGGTCGACGAGCAGTACTTC	CASSHVGQGVDEQYF	TRBD1	TRBV4-1	TRBJ2-7
TGTGCCAGCAGAAACAGGGGCCAGGTTTGGAGGGGGGAAGCTTTCTTT	CASRNRGQVWRGEAFF	TRBD1	TRBV28	TRBJ1-1
TGTGCCAGCAGTGGGGACAGTAGGTCCTACGAGCAGTACTTC	CASSGDSRSYEQYF	TRBD1	TRBV6-5	TRBJ2-7